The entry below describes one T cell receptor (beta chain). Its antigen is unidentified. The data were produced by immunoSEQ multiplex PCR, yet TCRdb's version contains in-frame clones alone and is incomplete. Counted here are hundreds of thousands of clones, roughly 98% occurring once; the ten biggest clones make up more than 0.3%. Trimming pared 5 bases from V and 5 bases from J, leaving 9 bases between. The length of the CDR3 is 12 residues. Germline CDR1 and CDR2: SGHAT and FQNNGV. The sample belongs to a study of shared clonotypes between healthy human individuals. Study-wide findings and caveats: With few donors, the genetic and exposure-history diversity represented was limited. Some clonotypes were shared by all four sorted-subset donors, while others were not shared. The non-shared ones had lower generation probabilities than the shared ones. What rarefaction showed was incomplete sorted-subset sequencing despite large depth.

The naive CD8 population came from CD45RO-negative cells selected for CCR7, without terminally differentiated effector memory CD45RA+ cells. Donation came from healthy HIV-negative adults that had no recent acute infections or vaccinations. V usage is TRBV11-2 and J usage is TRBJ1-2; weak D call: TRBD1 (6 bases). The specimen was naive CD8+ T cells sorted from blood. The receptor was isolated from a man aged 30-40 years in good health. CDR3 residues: CASSLGQYGYTF. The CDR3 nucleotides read TGTGCCAGCAGCCTTGGACAGTATGGCTACACCTTC.